Presented here are 20 T cell receptor beta chains from one specimen sequenced in a study of T cell clones after liver transplantation. Sequencing used immunoSEQ multiplex PCR; TCRdb keeps in-frame clones, though not all of them. Among 70,000 or so clones listed, 80% to 95% were seen once. The source was CD4+ T cells from blood, collected less than 26 months after liver transplant. Receptor source: a human patient who received a liver transplant. The graft donor may be the source of some T cells.

The V and J genes are TRBV5-1 and TRBJ2-1; possibly TRBD1 for D (5 bases). The CDR3 is 15 amino acids. Looked up from germline, CDR1 is SGHRS and CDR2 is YFSETQ. The V end lost 5 bases, the J end lost 5 bases, and 17 bases lay between the germline ends. The CDR3 here is CASRGESNRNNEQFF. The CDR3 DNA reads as TGCGCCAGCAGAGGGGAATCAAATAGGAACAATGAGCAGTTCTTC. Filled out from reference TRBV5-1 and TRBJ2-1, the complete variable domain reads KAGVTQTPRYLIKTRGQQVTLSCSPISGHRSVSWYQQTPGQGLQFLFEYFSETQRNKGNFPGRFSGRQFSNSRSEMNVSTLELGDSALYLCASRGESNRNNEQFFGPGTRLTVL.

The CDR3 protein is CASSYSFVGAGNTIYF. The CDR3, as DNA: TGTGCCAGCAGTTACTCTTTTGTAGGGGCTGGAAACACCATATATTTT. V usage is TRBV6-5 and J usage is TRBJ1-3, with D tentatively TRBD1 (5 bases). The CDR3 has 16 amino acids. Per germline, CDR1 MNHEY and CDR2 SVGAGI. The V end lost 0 bases, the J end lost 2 bases, and 11 bases lay between the germline ends.

The DNA of the CDR3 is TGTGCCAGCTCATCCCGGGACAGGATCTCTGGAAACACCATATATTTT. This translates into CASSSRDRISGNTIYF. This chain joins TRBV18 and TRBJ1-3, with TRBD1 matching over 8 bases. The CDR3 contains 16 residues. The trim removed 5 bases at V and 0 bases at J, leaving 6 bases unmatched. Germline V gene data show CDR1 as KGHSH and CDR2 as LQKENI.

The chain employs TRBV6-6 and TRBJ2-7; 8 bases line up with TRBD1. The CDR3 is 12 residues long. V dropped 6 bases and J dropped 7; count of bases not matched to a gene: 5. CDR1 and CDR2 (germline): MNHNY, SVGAGI (reference sequence). For the CDR3, the DNA is TGTGCCAGCAGACGTAGACAGGGGGAGCAGTACTTC. It yields the protein CASRRRQGEQYF.

The J gene is TRBJ1-1, the V gene TRBV6-5; D call uncertain. CDR1 is MNHEY and CDR2 is SVGAGI in the germline V gene. The length of the CDR3 is 13 residues. Between the trimmed V and J ends, which lost 3 bases and 3 bases, there was a span of 8 bases. Written as DNA, the CDR3 is TGTGCCAGCAGTTATCGGGGAGACACTGAAGCTTTCTTT. It encodes CASSYRGDTEAFF.

This chain joins TRBV9 and TRBJ2-7; D gene uncertain. CDR3 size: 14 residues. Trimming removed 2 bases from V and 5 bases from J, with 14 bases in between. The germline gives CDR1 SGDLS, CDR2 YYNGEE. CDR3: CASSVGVFPDEQYF. The CDR3 DNA reads TGTGCCAGCAGCGTTGGGGTGTTCCCCGACGAGCAGTACTTC. The whole variable domain, remainder taken from reference TRBV9 and TRBJ2-7, is DSGVTQTPKHLITATGQRVTLRCSPRSGDLSVYWYQQSLDQGLQFLIQYYNGEERAKGNILERFSAQQFPDLHSELNLSSLELGDSALYFCASSVGVFPDEQYFGPGTRLTVT.

The chain joins TRBV28 to TRBJ1-5; 10 positions agree with TRBD1. V was clipped by 5 bases and J by 9 bases; unmatched bases: 7. Looked up from germline, CDR1 is MDHEN and CDR2 is SYDVKM. The CDR3 covers 14 residues. The CDR3, as DNA: TGTGCCAGCAGTATGGGACAGGGGATGCGGCCCCAGCATTTT. Protein sequence: CASSMGQGMRPQHF.

This chain links TRBV11-3 with TRBJ2-7; 10 bases line up with TRBD2. The germline CDR1 and CDR2 sequences are SGHNT and YENEEA. This CDR3 region has 16 residues. Trimming removed 5 bases from V and 3 bases from J; junction bases left unmatched: 10. The DNA of the CDR3 is TGTGCCAGCAGCCCCCGAGCGGGAGGGCTCGGCTACGAGCAGTACTTC. It codes for CASSPRAGGLGYEQYF.

This rearrangement joins TRBV25-1 to TRBJ1-3; D remains ambiguous. Germline V gene lookup returns CDR1 MGHDK and CDR2 SYGVNS. CDR3 length: 13 residues. V lost 8 bases to trimming and J lost 0 bases, with 8 bases between them. CDR3 DNA: TGTGCCAGCCTAGCCGGCTCTGGAAACACCATATATTTT. Translated, it gives CASLAGSGNTIYF.

The chain couples TRBV5-1 to TRBJ1-6; D uncertain. Germline V CDR1 and CDR2: SGHRS, YFSETQ. V lost 0 bases to trimming and J lost 4 bases, with 8 bases between them. CDR3 length: 15 amino acids. Here the CDR3 reads CASSLARSYNSPLHF. CDR3 nucleotides: TGCGCCAGCAGCTTGGCACGGAGTTATAATTCACCCCTCCACTTT.

The rearrangement links TRBV21-1 to TRBJ2-1; the table's D call of TRBD2 was not tested on the DNA. TRBV21-1 is a pseudogene. The CDR3 totals 14 residues. CDR3 region: CASGTSGRSYEQFF. As DNA, the CDR3 is TGTGCCAGCGGTACTAGCGGGAGAAGTTATGAGCAGTTCTTC.

The CDR3 DNA reads TGTGCCAGCAGCTTAGCTGGGCTAGCATCAGATACGCAGTATTTT. Protein: CASSLAGLASDTQYF. The rearrangement uses TRBV7-2 and TRBJ2-3, with a weak D call TRBD2 (5 bases). CDR1 SGHTA and CDR2 FQGNSA come from the germline V gene. This CDR3 is built from 15 residues. Trimming removed 0 bases from V and 4 bases from J, with 11 bases in between.

This chain links TRBV7-3 with TRBJ2-3, with D tentatively TRBD1 (5 bases). From germline, CDR1 is SGHTA and CDR2 FQGTGA. The CDR3 covers 15 residues. The V and J ends lost 1 base and 8 bases respectively, with 16 bases between them. CDR3 DNA sequence: TGTGCCAGCAGCTTAAACACAGGCACAGACGGTACGCAGTATTTT. Amino acids: CASSLNTGTDGTQYF.

A few counts support this clone. This rearrangement joins TRBV11-1 to TRBJ2-1; D uncertain. V shed 2 bases and J shed 0 bases, with 5 bases lying between them. This CDR3 contains 14 residues. Germline-derived CDR1 and CDR2 are SGHAT and FQDESV (reference sequence). CDR3 sequence: CASSLRFSYNEQFF. For the CDR3, the DNA is TGTGCCAGCAGCTTAAGGTTCTCCTACAATGAGCAGTTCTTC.

The chain has TRBV19 and TRBJ1-1, with D perhaps TRBD1 (5 bases). CDR1 is LNHDA and CDR2 is SQIVND in the germline V gene (reference sequence). V was trimmed by 7 bases and J by 1 base, leaving 16 bases between them. This CDR3 spans 15 amino acids. In nucleotides, the CDR3 is TGTGCCAGTATCCCTGTGGGGCAGGGGAACACTGAAGCTTTCTTT. This sequence encodes CASIPVGQGNTEAFF.

This chain links TRBV7-2 with TRBJ2-3, with 7 positions matching TRBD1. The germline CDR1 and CDR2 sequences are SGHTA and FQGNSA. After removal of 2 bases from V and 7 bases from J, the junction contained 18 bases not matched to a gene. This CDR3 contains 18 residues. The CDR3 DNA follows: TGTGCCAGCAGCTTAACGCCCCCGACAGGGATCTTCAGGCATACGCAGTATTTT. This encodes CASSLTPPTGIFRHTQYF.

CDR3 sequence (DNA): TGCGCCAGCAGCTTGGATGGTGGATCCTACGAGCAGTACTTC. Translation gives CASSLDGGSYEQYF. The chain carries TRBV5-1 and TRBJ2-7; D call uncertain. Between the trimmed V and J ends, which lost 0 bases and 1 base, there was a span of 8 bases. The germline V gene encodes CDR1 SGHRS and CDR2 YFSETQ. The CDR3 sequence is 14 residues long.

The CDR3 loop reads CASSISGSSYEQYF. In nucleotides, the CDR3 is TGTGCCAGCAGTATTAGCGGGAGCTCCTACGAGCAGTACTTC. This chain connects TRBV6-5 to TRBJ2-7, with 9 bases matching TRBD2. V was pared by 5 bases and J by 0 bases, with 2 bases of the junction left unmatched. The CDR3 is made up of 14 amino acids. Germline CDR1 reads MNHEY; CDR2 reads SVGAGI.

J is TRBJ2-3 and V is TRBV7-2, with D hard to call. The ends were cut back, 2 bases at V and 7 bases at J, with 13 bases in the middle. CDR1 and CDR2 (germline): SGHTA, FQGNSA. The CDR3 has 14 amino acids. CDR3 residues: CASSLSQVVNTQYF. DNA of the CDR3: TGTGCCAGCAGCTTATCCCAGGTGGTGAATACGCAGTATTTT.

This chain joins TRBV7-9 and TRBJ2-7; D is undetermined. Trimming took off 2 bases at V and 3 bases at J, with 14 bases between the two ends. The germline V gene encodes CDR1 SEHNR and CDR2 FQNEAQ (reference sequence). CDR3 length: 15 residues. Here the CDR3 DNA reads TGTGCCAGCAGCTTATGGGGTTCAACGGACTACGAGCAGTACTTC. It encodes CASSLWGSTDYEQYF.